This T cell receptor (beta chain) was sequenced during a study of blood T cell repertoires in COVID-19. About the study: Sites across the United States, Italy and Spain contributed samples from acute and convalescent COVID-19. The analysed material was cDNA or gDNA that came from T cells, B-cell-depleted T cells, or PBMCs.

The CDR3 is 13 residues long. Looked up from germline, CDR1 is LGHNA and CDR2 is YSLEER. As concerns this clone: A read error may account for a junction end that differs from germline.

In the original analysis: Using reference gene primer amplification, nucleated cell counts were estimated. Assay used: immunoSEQ multiplex PCR; TCRdb lists only in-frame clones, some missing. The DNA gave D and trimming, while V, J and clone size come from that table. The sample carries around 140,000 clones, 82% recorded once. Sequencing input: peripheral blood. This sequence originates from a human donor with acute or convalescent COVID-19. The donor label of this sample is uncertain. This chain connects TRBV4-3 to TRBJ1-2; D remains ambiguous. The CDR3 bases are TGCGCCAGCAGCCAACACGGAAACTATGGCTTCACCTTC. It translates to CASSQHGNYGFTF.